The rows below give T cell receptor beta chains drawn from one sample of a study of T-cell memory formation after mild COVID-19. TCRdb independently ran MiXCR on the 5' RACE reads; one entry per CDR3 protein. In the table there are some 600,000 distinct CDR3 sequences, around a sixth of which are singletons. The material sequenced was PBMCs or a T cell subset sorted from them (not recorded which). These receptor sequences come from an adult woman who had mild COVID-19 (a few samples of this study predate the infection). Cell type and time point are not known. Each CDR3 is given with its conserved first and last residue. Each record gives: V gene, J gene, CDR3 protein.

TRBV30	TRBJ1-3	CAWSVPGSAGNTIYF
TRBV5-1	TRBJ2-3	CASRASLGRADTQYF
TRBV12-3/TRBV12-4	TRBJ1-4	CASRRQGDEKLFF
TRBV25-1	TRBJ2-7	CASSTQGQGIFEQYF
TRBV7-8	TRBJ2-7	CASSLAGTAHLEQYF
TRBV6-6	TRBJ2-3	CASKQAYNTQYF
TRBV5-6	TRBJ2-5	CASSPRRERETQYF
TRBV7-3	TRBJ2-3	CASSSRGPDTQYF
TRBV25-1	TRBJ2-2	CASSEGAGGPGGELFF
TRBV4-3	TRBJ2-3	CASSKGRGSDTQYF
TRBV4-1	TRBJ2-3	CASSQVSLAGLVDTQYF
TRBV25-1	TRBJ1-2	CASSGTGNGYTF
TRBV5-4	TRBJ2-1	CASSPTVSEQFF
TRBV20-1	TRBJ2-5	CSARTSGRGETQYF
TRBV4-2	TRBJ2-7	CASSQEVAGASEQYF
TRBV12-3/TRBV12-4	TRBJ1-2	CASRGQGDQDNYGYTF
TRBV7-9	TRBJ2-3	CASRYEGSTDTQYF
TRBV7-3	TRBJ2-3	CASSPIAGGTADTQYF